A selection of T cell receptor beta chains follows, all from one sample in a study of T-cell reconstitution after alpha-beta-depleted transplantation in children. TCRdb re-called the PCR reads through MiXCR, storing one row per CDR3 protein. Altogether about 610,000 distinct CDR3 sequences are present, more than 20% being singletons, with the ten largest covering 30% to 40%. The specimen comprised PBMCs, sampled before TCRalphabeta/CD19-depleted stem cell transplant. The receptors derive from a boy younger than two with Wiskott-Aldrich syndrome, due to receive a stem cell transplant. Both conserved end residues are part of each CDR3. Each record gives: clone size, D gene, J gene, V gene, CDR3 DNA, CDR3 protein. A D gene is named only where the DNA matches it firmly. Only part of the rows carry a size: once, few, many, or a class if the clone is expanded.

size: few
D: .
J: TRBJ2-2
V: TRBV7-2
DNA: TGTGCCAGCAGTAGGGGACAAGACACCGGGGAGCTGTTTTTT
CDR3: CASSRGQDTGELFF

size: few
D: .
J: TRBJ2-7
V: TRBV6-5
DNA: TGTGCCAGCAGTTACCCTACGACCGGGACTGTCCCCTACGAGCAGTACTTC
CDR3: CASSYPTTGTVPYEQYF

size: .
D: .
J: TRBJ2-1
V: TRBV18
DNA: TGTGCCAGCTCACACCCTGAGGGGTGGGAGCAGTTCTTC
CDR3: CASSHPEGWEQFF

size: .
D: .
J: TRBJ1-1
V: TRBV12-3/TRBV12-4
DNA: TGTGCCAGCAGTCCTACCCCAGGGATGAACACTGAAGCTTTCTTT
CDR3: CASSPTPGMNTEAFF

size: .
D: .
J: TRBJ2-2
V: TRBV4-2
DNA: TGTGCCAGCAGCCAAGATAAAGGCAGGGTGACCACCGGGGAGCTGTTTTTT
CDR3: CASSQDKGRVTTGELFF

size: .
D: .
J: TRBJ2-7
V: TRBV20-1
DNA: TGCAGTGCTAGTTCCCGGGAGACTCTCTACGAGCAGTACTTC
CDR3: CSASSRETLYEQYF

size: .
D: .
J: TRBJ2-5
V: TRBV29-1
DNA: TGCAGCGTTGTACGACTCCCCCAAGAGACCCAGTACTTC
CDR3: CSVVRLPQETQYF

size: few
D: .
J: TRBJ1-1
V: TRBV5-1
DNA: TGCGCCAGCAGCTTGGCCGGGTACACTGAAGCTTTCTTT
CDR3: CASSLAGYTEAFF

size: few
D: .
J: TRBJ1-2
V: TRBV19
DNA: TGTGCCAGTAGTATAAGGAGCGCGGGCTACACCTTC
CDR3: CASSIRSAGYTF

size: .
D: .
J: TRBJ2-7
V: TRBV25-1
DNA: TGTGCCAGCAGTGAATATCAGGGGGGCTACGAGCAGTACTTC
CDR3: CASSEYQGGYEQYF

size: .
D: .
J: TRBJ2-2
V: TRBV7-2
DNA: TGTGCCAGCAGCTTAACGATACAGTTCGGCGGGGAGCTGTTTTTT
CDR3: CASSLTIQFGGELFF

size: .
D: TRBD1
J: TRBJ2-6
V: TRBV27
DNA: TGTGCCAGCAGTTTTTTAGACAGGGCTGGGGCCAACGTCCTGACTTTC
CDR3: CASSFLDRAGANVLTF

size: .
D: .
J: TRBJ2-5
V: TRBV18
DNA: TGTGCCAGCTCCCGGGTGGCCCCTCGAGAGACCCAGTACTTC
CDR3: CASSRVAPRETQYF

size: few
D: .
J: TRBJ1-6
V: TRBV28
DNA: TGTGCCAGCAGTCCCGGACGACGAACCTATAATTCACCCCTCCACTTT
CDR3: CASSPGRRTYNSPLHF

size: .
D: TRBD1
J: TRBJ2-5
V: TRBV29-1
DNA: TGCAGCGTTCAGGGGGACACCGAGACCAAGTACTTC
CDR3: CSVQGDTETKYF

size: few
D: TRBD1
J: TRBJ1-4
V: TRBV27
DNA: TGTGCCAGGCCCGGGACAGGGGGCGCCCCGGCTAATGAAAAACTGTTTTTT
CDR3: CARPGTGGAPANEKLFF

size: .
D: .
J: TRBJ2-5
V: TRBV5-1
DNA: TGCGCCAGCAGCTTACCCGGGGCGGAAGAGACCCAGTACTTC
CDR3: CASSLPGAEETQYF

size: .
D: TRBD2
J: TRBJ2-1
V: TRBV5-6
DNA: TGTGCCAGCAGCTTGGACGGGCTCTGGACTAGCGGGATCTTC
CDR3: CASSLDGLWTSGIF